The clone carrying this T cell receptor (beta chain) was found many times. Antigen unknown. These data belong to a study of regulatory T cells in long-lasting Graves disease. Study as a whole: Patients with persistent Graves' disease had over 5 years of antithyroid drugs and persistent TSH receptor antibodies. Study observations and caveats: Analysis covered peripheral blood alone, not thyroid tissue. Repertoires from persistent disease leaned toward TRBV28, TRBJ1-2 and TRBJ2-5.

The V and J ends lost 8 bases and 5 bases, in that order; junction bases with no gene match: 11. This CDR3 has 15 amino acids. Germline V gene lookup returns CDR1 SNHLY and CDR2 FYNNEI. The time point denotes: persistent/refractory GD, antithyroid drugs over 5 years with positive TRAb. PBMCs were the source of the RNA used for TCR sequencing. The TCR beta library used iRepertoire HTBI primers with Arm-PCR amplification of CDR3. TCRdb processed the multiplex PCR reads anew with MiXCR; each CDR3 protein has one entry. The sample carries a few hundred thousand distinct CDR3 sequences, about 25% recorded once.

Sample: peripheral blood mononuclear cells (PBMCs), taken when the disease was refractory, from a patient treated with antithyroid drugs. The receptor comes from a female donor with Graves disease. The genes are TRBV2 and TRBJ1-5, with 8 bases identical to TRBD1. The CDR3 reads CASRGQGRAHQPQHF. In nucleotides, the CDR3 is TGTGCCAGCCGAGGACAGGGCAGGGCACATCAGCCCCAGCATTTT.